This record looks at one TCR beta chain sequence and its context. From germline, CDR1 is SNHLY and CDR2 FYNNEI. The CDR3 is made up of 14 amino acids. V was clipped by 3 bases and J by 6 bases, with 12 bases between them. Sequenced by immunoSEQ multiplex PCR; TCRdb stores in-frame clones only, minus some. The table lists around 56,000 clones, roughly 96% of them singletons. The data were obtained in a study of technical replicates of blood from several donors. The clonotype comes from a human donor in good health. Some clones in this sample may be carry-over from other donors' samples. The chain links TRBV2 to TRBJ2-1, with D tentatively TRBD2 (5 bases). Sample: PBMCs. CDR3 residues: CASSEEASFNEQFF. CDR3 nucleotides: TGTGCCAGCAGTGAGGAGGCCTCTTTCAATGAGCAGTTCTTC.